A selection of T cell receptor beta chains follows, all from one sample in a study of blood T cell repertoires in COVID-19. The data were produced by immunoSEQ multiplex PCR, yet TCRdb's version contains in-frame clones alone and is incomplete. The sample yields 250,000 to 350,000 clones, 70% to 85% seen once. What was sequenced was peripheral blood. The origin of the receptors is a human donor with COVID-19, enrolled during active disease. The donor label of this sample is uncertain. Each CDR3 is given with its conserved first and last residue. Fields, in order: clone size, J gene, V gene, D gene, CDR3 protein, CDR3 DNA. The D gene is left open where the match is weak. A row's size may be missing; if present it is once, few, many or a size class.

>few|TRBJ1-6|TRBV4-1|.
CASSQDRGRAYNSPLHF
TGCGCCAGCAGCCAAGATCGGGGGAGGGCCTATAATTCACCCCTCCACTTT
>.|TRBJ2-7|TRBV5-4|.
CASSLAQGKYEQYF
TGTGCCAGCAGCTTGGCCCAGGGGAAGTACGAGCAGTACTTC
>.|TRBJ2-5|TRBV19|TRBD2
CASRPETSGNQETQYF
TGTGCCAGTAGACCGGAGACTAGCGGCAATCAAGAGACCCAGTACTTC
>.|TRBJ2-2|TRBV7-3|TRBD1
CASTKDRAGTGELFF
TGTGCCAGCACCAAAGACAGGGCGGGCACCGGGGAGCTGTTTTTT
>.|TRBJ2-1|TRBV29-1|.
CSVSPGADNEQFF
TGCAGCGTATCCCCGGGAGCAGACAATGAGCAGTTCTTC
>once|TRBJ2-5|TRBV18|.
CASSIVDSQETQYF
TGTGCCAGCTCAATTGTGGACAGCCAAGAGACCCAGTACTTC
>.|TRBJ2-7|TRBV5-1|TRBD1
CASSSLQGGPHGRYF
TGCGCCAGCAGCTCCCTACAGGGGGGCCCCCACGGGCGGTACTTC
>.|TRBJ1-1|TRBV24-1|.
CATSDLDSSLPTEAFF
TGTGCCACCAGTGATTTGGACTCGAGCCTACCCACTGAAGCTTTCTTT
>.|TRBJ2-5|TRBV6-2/TRBV6-3|.
CASSLRVQETQYF
TGTGCCAGCAGTCTCAGGGTTCAAGAGACCCAGTACTTC
>.|TRBJ2-7|TRBV2|TRBD1
CASTGGQGATYEQYF
TGTGCCAGCACCGGAGGACAGGGGGCGACCTACGAGCAGTACTTC
>.|TRBJ2-5|TRBV7-8|TRBD2
CASSLGAGVETQYF
TGTGCCAGCAGCTTAGGAGCGGGAGTGGAGACCCAGTACTTC
>.|TRBJ2-3|TRBV28|.
CASSSRRPRKDTQYF
TGTGCCAGCAGTTCCCGGAGGCCCCGCAAAGATACGCAGTATTTT
>.|TRBJ1-1|TRBV3-1/TRBV3-2|.
CASSQDGGLNTEAFF
TGTGCCAGCAGCCAAGACGGCGGATTGAACACTGAAGCTTTCTTT
>.|TRBJ1-4|TRBV7-2|.
CASSFRRGMSEKLFF
TGTGCCAGCAGCTTTCGGAGGGGAATGAGTGAAAAACTGTTTTTT
>.|TRBJ2-3|TRBV6-6|TRBD2
CASSYPSGNTDTQYF
TGTGCCAGCAGTTACCCAAGCGGGAACACAGATACGCAGTATTTT
>.|TRBJ1-6|TRBV6-1|TRBD1
CASSEHGTGVISPLHF
TGTGCCAGCAGTGAACATGGGACAGGGGTTATTTCACCCCTCCACTTT
>.|TRBJ1-6|TRBV30|TRBD1
CAWSPPGTGANYSPLHF
TGTGCCTGGAGCCCCCCCGGGACAGGGGCTAATTATTCACCCCTCCACTTT